A selection of T cell receptor beta chains follows, all from one sample in a study of cytomegalovirus exposure and HLA in healthy donors. Generated by immunoSEQ multiplex PCR, the TCRdb table keeps only in-frame clones and is missing some. The sample includes around 30,000 clones, around two fifths of them seen just once. Sequencing input: PBMCs. Every receptor here comes from a woman in her forties or fifties in good health and CMV-seronegative. The conserved cysteine and the conserved F or W are not part of the CDR3 here.

J: TRBJ2-7
V: TRBV15
CDR3: ATSRSTGIGEQY

J: TRBJ2-7
V: TRBV6-1
CDR3: ASRQVRDEYYEQY

J: TRBJ1-1
V: TRBV19
CDR3: ASSIDGQLNTEAF

J: TRBJ2-1
V: TRBV7-2
CDR3: ASSIHPGRREREQF

J: TRBJ2-2
V: TRBV2
CDR3: ASSEGPIAGELF

J: TRBJ2-1
V: TRBV6-1
CDR3: ASSVVAGGPYEQF

J: TRBJ1-1
V: TRBV7-9
CDR3: ASSLSFEGAEAF

J: TRBJ2-5
V: TRBV28
CDR3: ASRPGLAVYQETQY

J: TRBJ1-2
V: TRBV5-1
CDR3: ASRVRGDYGYT

J: TRBJ2-1
V: TRBV2
CDR3: ASSFPGLAGNEQF

J: TRBJ2-1
V: TRBV6-5
CDR3: ASSYSEGRHYNEQF

J: TRBJ2-2
V: TRBV6-5
CDR3: ASSYATGYGGELF

J: TRBJ2-7
V: TRBV27
CDR3: ASSLRAPYEQY

J: TRBJ1-1
V: TRBV4-1
CDR3: ASSQSGGIYTEAF

J: TRBJ2-7
V: TRBV7-2
CDR3: ASSRRGQAYEQY

J: TRBJ2-5
V: TRBV5-1
CDR3: ASSLGGQETQY

J: TRBJ2-7
V: TRBV5-1
CDR3: ASSLDLAGGPEQY

J: TRBJ2-7
V: TRBV7-9
CDR3: ASSLAWAGGSYEQY

J: TRBJ2-1
V: TRBV7-7
CDR3: ASSPWDISYNEQF

J: TRBJ1-5
V: TRBV6-1
CDR3: ASSEGRGRSNQPQH

J: TRBJ2-7
V: TRBV6-6
CDR3: ASSRDRDTSYEQY

J: TRBJ1-5
V: TRBV6-5
CDR3: ASTRTGGGQPQH

J: TRBJ2-7
V: TRBV28
CDR3: ASSSKTGGTYEQY

J: TRBJ2-3
V: TRBV2
CDR3: ASLAGVSTDTQY

J: TRBJ2-2
V: TRBV29-1
CDR3: SVQYKTRKTSGRRGYTGELF

J: TRBJ2-1
V: TRBV2
CDR3: ASSEGLAGGTLGDEQF